This T cell receptor (beta chain) was sequenced for a study of blood T cell repertoires in COVID-19. At the level of the study: From the United States, Italy and Spain came samples of acute and convalescent COVID-19.

As originally analysed: Reference gene primer amplification gave estimated nucleated cell counts. Assay used: immunoSEQ multiplex PCR; TCRdb lists only in-frame clones, some missing. That table supplies the V and J calls and clone size; D and trimming were determined from the DNA. Of about 65,000 clones in the sample, over 85% were seen once. The CDR3 extends over 15 amino acids. Trimming left V 4 bases short and J 0 bases short, with 16 bases between. Germline V gene lookup returns CDR1 SQVTM and CDR2 ANQGSEA. The receptor was derived from a man between 65 and 79 years old with active COVID-19. Sequenced sample: peripheral blood. The genes are TRBV29-1 and TRBJ2-7, with a possible D match to TRBD2 (6 bases). For the CDR3, the DNA is TGCAGCGTTGCAAGAGGGAGGTTTGGCTCCTACGAGCAGTACGTC. This encodes CSVARGRFGSYEQYV.